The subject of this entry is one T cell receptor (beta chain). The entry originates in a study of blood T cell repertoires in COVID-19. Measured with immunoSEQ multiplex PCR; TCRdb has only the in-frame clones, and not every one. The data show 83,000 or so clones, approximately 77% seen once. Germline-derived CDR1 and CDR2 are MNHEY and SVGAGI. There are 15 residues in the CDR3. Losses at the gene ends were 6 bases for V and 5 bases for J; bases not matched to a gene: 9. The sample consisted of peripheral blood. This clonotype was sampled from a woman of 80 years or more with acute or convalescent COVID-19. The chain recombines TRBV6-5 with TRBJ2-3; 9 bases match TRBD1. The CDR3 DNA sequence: TGTGCCAGCAGCGCCACAGGGGGCATGGGAGATACGCAGTATTTT. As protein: CASSATGGMGDTQYF.